Below, 16 T cell receptor beta chains from the same sample are listed, as sequenced in a study of blood T cell repertoires in COVID-19. Assay: immunoSEQ multiplex PCR; the TCRdb copy retains only in-frame clones and omits some. Among 200,000 to 250,000 clones, about 83% were seen once, and the ten largest hold around 2%. What was sequenced was peripheral blood. All receptors come from a man under 40 who had recovered from COVID-19.

The chain carries TRBV2 and TRBJ1-4; 7 nucleotides match TRBD1. Per the germline V gene, CDR1 is SNHLY and CDR2 is FYNNEI. The V segment lost 6 bases and the J segment 0 bases; nucleotides outside the gene matches: 1. The CDR3 contains 14 residues. CDR3 region: CASRGTATNEKLFF. DNA of the CDR3: TGTGCCAGCAGGGGGACAGCAACTAATGAAAAACTGTTTTTT.

The V call is TRBV29-1, the J call TRBJ1-1; unclear D gene. CDR3 size: 14 residues. Germline loops: CDR1 SQVTM, CDR2 ANQGSEA. V shed 4 bases and J shed 7 bases, with 19 bases lying between them. Written as DNA, the CDR3 is TGCAGCGTTGGAATTCGGGAGGGTTCTGGTGAAGCTTTCTTT. Amino acid sequence: CSVGIREGSGEAFF.

This chain uses TRBV12-3 or TRBV12-4 with TRBJ1-1; D perhaps matches TRBD1 (6 bases). The CDR3 totals 13 residues. V lost 1 base to trimming and J lost 10 bases, with 13 bases between them. The DNA for the CDR3 is TGTGCCAGCAGTTTAGGTAGTGGGGGCAGAGCTTTCTTT. This encodes CASSLGSGGRAFF.

The chain combines TRBV5-1 with TRBJ1-3; D unresolved. The CDR3 totals 13 residues. V lost 8 bases to trimming and J lost 2 bases, with 11 bases between them. Germline V gene data show CDR1 as SGHRS and CDR2 as YFSETQ. DNA of the CDR3: TGCGCCAGGGATCGGGGAGCTGGAAACACCATATATTTT. Its translation is CARDRGAGNTIYF. The full variable domain, in which reference TRBV5-1 and TRBJ1-3 provide the parts outside the CDR3, is KAGVTQTPRYLIKTRGQQVTLSCSPISGHRSVSWYQQTPGQGLQFLFEYFSETQRNKGNFPGRFSGRQFSNSRSEMNVSTLELGDSALYLCARDRGAGNTIYFGEGSWLTVV.

V usage is TRBV19 and J usage is TRBJ2-4; 8 bases are a match to TRBD2. Losses at the gene ends were 8 bases for V and 3 bases for J; bases not matched to a gene: 6. Germline CDR1 reads LNHDA; CDR2 reads SQIVND (reference sequence). The CDR3 loop spans 14 amino acids. The CDR3 spells CASASRGVKNIQYF. CDR3 coding DNA: TGTGCCAGTGCCTCGCGGGGGGTCAAAAACATTCAGTACTTC.

The J gene is TRBJ1-2, the V gene TRBV9, with TRBD1 matching over 10 bases. Trimming cost V 2 bases and J 7 bases; bases outside gene matches: 5. There are 14 residues in the CDR3. The germline gives CDR1 SGDLS, CDR2 YYNGEE. The chain's CDR3 is CASSVEDRGVGYTF. The CDR3 DNA sequence: TGTGCCAGCAGCGTCGAGGACAGGGGGGTTGGCTACACCTTC.

This clone was picked up a small number of times. The chain has TRBV5-1 and TRBJ2-7; 9 nucleotides line up with TRBD1. Trimming at V came to 3 bases and at J to 7 bases, leaving 14 bases not matched to a gene. This CDR3 has 16 residues. Germline CDR1 and CDR2: SGHRS and YFSETQ. This CDR3 is CASSSHLGGTGWEQYF. DNA for the CDR3: TGCGCCAGCAGCTCCCACCTGGGTGGGACAGGGTGGGAGCAGTACTTC.

The rearrangement joins TRBV5-8 to TRBJ2-3; 11 positions match TRBD1. Germline CDR1 and CDR2: SGHTS and YDEGEE. CDR3 length: 16 amino acids. V lost 3 bases, J lost 4 bases, and 7 bases stayed unmatched. The CDR3 protein is CASSWGQGVTADTQYF. CDR3 coding DNA: TGTGCCAGCAGCTGGGGACAGGGGGTGACCGCAGATACGCAGTATTTT.

This clone was counted a few times. The gene calls are TRBV19 and TRBJ2-7; TRBD2 is a possible D gene (6 bases). V was trimmed by 3 bases and J by 3 bases, leaving 15 bases between them. The CDR3 has 15 amino acids. Germline V gene lookup returns CDR1 LNHDA and CDR2 SQIVND (reference sequence). CDR3 nucleotide sequence: TGTGCCAGTAGTATCGGAGGGACTTTCGGCTACGAGCAGTACTTC. Translation gives CASSIGGTFGYEQYF.

This rearrangement joins TRBV7-8 to TRBJ1-4; D unclear. The CDR3 sequence is 16 residues long. Germline CDR1 and CDR2: SGHVS and FQNEAQ. Trimming removed 1 base from V and 8 bases from J, with 17 bases in between. CDR3 DNA sequence: TGTGCCAGCAGCTTAGGGGTCCGGGGATGGGAAGAAAAACTGTTTTTT. Amino acid sequence: CASSLGVRGWEEKLFF.

This clone has only one observation. The chain recombines TRBV5-1 with TRBJ2-3; 8 bases line up with TRBD2. The CDR3 is made up of 15 amino acids. From germline, CDR1 is SGHRS and CDR2 YFSETQ. Trimming took 5 bases from V and 0 from J; bases not matched to a gene: 5. This CDR3 is CASSRGGGSTDTQYF. The CDR3 DNA reads as TGCGCCAGCAGTCGGGGCGGGGGGAGCACAGATACGCAGTATTTT.

This clone turned up a few times. J is TRBJ2-7 and V is TRBV4-2; 7 bases fit TRBD1. V was pared by 4 bases and J by 7 bases, with 13 bases of the junction left unmatched. The V gene's germline CDR1 is LGHNA and CDR2 YNFKEQ. There are 15 residues in the CDR3. The CDR3 protein is CASSRGPAGGWEQYF. The CDR3 DNA sequence: TGTGCCAGCAGCCGCGGGCCTGCAGGGGGATGGGAGCAGTACTTC.

The chain employs TRBV19 and TRBJ1-3; tentatively, D is TRBD1 (5 bases). The CDR3 is 16 residues long. The germline V and J ends were trimmed by 7 bases and 1 base, with 17 bases remaining between them. Germline lookup yields CDR1 LNHDA and CDR2 SQIVND (reference sequence). CDR3 residues: CASNPGLGGSGNTIYF. The CDR3 DNA reads TGTGCCAGTAACCCGGGACTGGGAGGTTCTGGAAACACCATATATTTT. The full variable domain, completed using reference TRBV19 and TRBJ1-3, is DGGITQSPKYLFRKEGQNVTLSCEQNLNHDAMYWYRQDPGQGLRLIYYSQIVNDFQKGDIAEGYSVSREKKESFPLTVTSAQKNPTAFYLCASNPGLGGSGNTIYFGEGSWLTVV.

This chain uses TRBV6-5 with TRBJ2-7, with D maybe TRBD1 (6 bases). CDR1 and CDR2 (germline): MNHEY, SVGAGI. V was clipped by 2 bases and J by 3 bases, with 14 bases between them. This CDR3 is 15 amino acids long. DNA for the CDR3: TGTGCCAGCAGTTACAACAGGGCCCAGATCTACGAGCAGTACTTC. Translated: CASSYNRAQIYEQYF.

CDR3 residues: CASSPAHGNTIYF. The CDR3, as DNA: TGTGCCAGCTCACCCGCGCACGGAAACACCATATATTTT. The chain carries TRBV18 and TRBJ1-3; D gene uncertain. V was cut by 3 bases and J by 4 bases, with 7 bases left in between. The CDR3 is 13 residues long. Germline V gene lookup returns CDR1 KGHSH and CDR2 LQKENI.

V is TRBV7-8 and J is TRBJ2-2; D is perhaps TRBD1 (5 bases). This CDR3 has 16 amino acids. Germline CDR1 reads SGHVS; CDR2 reads FQNEAQ. The V gene lost 1 base and the J gene lost 1 base, with 10 bases spanning the gap. The CDR3 region is CASSLVQGMNTGELFF. DNA of the CDR3: TGTGCCAGCAGCTTAGTTCAGGGCATGAACACCGGGGAGCTGTTTTTT.